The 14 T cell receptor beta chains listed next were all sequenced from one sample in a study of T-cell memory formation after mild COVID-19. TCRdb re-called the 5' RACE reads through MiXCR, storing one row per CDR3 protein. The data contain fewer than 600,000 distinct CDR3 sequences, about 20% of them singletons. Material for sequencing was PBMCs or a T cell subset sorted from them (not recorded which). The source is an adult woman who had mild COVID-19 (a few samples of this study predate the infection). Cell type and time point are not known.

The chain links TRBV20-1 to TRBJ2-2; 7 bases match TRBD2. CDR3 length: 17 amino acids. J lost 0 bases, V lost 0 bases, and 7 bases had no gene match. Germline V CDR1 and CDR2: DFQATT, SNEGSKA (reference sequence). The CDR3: CSARDPIRGANTGELFF. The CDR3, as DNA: TGCAGTGCTAGAGATCCCATCCGGGGGGCGAACACCGGGGAGCTGTTTTTT.

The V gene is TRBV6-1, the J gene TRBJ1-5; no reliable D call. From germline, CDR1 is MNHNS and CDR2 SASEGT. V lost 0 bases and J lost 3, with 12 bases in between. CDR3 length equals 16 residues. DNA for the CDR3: TGTGCCAGCAGTGAAGCGGGGTGGCAGGTCAATCAGCCCCAGCATTTT. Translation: CASSEAGWQVNQPQHF.

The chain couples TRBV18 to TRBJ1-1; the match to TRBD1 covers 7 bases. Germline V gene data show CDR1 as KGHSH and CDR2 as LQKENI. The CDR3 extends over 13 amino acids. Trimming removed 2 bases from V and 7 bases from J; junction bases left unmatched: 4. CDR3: CASSPGQGGEAFF. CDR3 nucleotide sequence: TGTGCCAGCTCACCAGGTCAGGGGGGTGAAGCTTTCTTT. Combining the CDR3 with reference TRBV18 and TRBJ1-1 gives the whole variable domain NAGVMQNPRHLVRRRGQEARLRCSPMKGHSHVYWYRQLPEEGLKFMVYLQKENIIDESGMPKERFSAEFPKEGPSILRIQQVVRGDSAAYFCASSPGQGGEAFFGQGTRLTVV.

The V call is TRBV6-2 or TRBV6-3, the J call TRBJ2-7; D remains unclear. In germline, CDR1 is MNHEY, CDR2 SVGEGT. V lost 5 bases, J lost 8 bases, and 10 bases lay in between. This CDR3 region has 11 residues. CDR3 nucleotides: TGTGCCAGCAGTACCTCCTCGAAGCAGTACTTC. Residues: CASSTSSKQYF.

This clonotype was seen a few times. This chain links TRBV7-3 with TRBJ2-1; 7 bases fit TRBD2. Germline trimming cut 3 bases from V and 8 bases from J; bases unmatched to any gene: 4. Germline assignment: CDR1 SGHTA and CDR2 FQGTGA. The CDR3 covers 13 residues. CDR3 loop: CASSFGTTDEQFF. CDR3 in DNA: TGTGCCAGCAGCTTCGGGACTACGGATGAGCAGTTCTTC. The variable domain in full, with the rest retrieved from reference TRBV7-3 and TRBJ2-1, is GAGVSQTPSNKVTEKGKYVELRCDPISGHTALYWYRQSLGQGPEFLIYFQGTGAADDSGLPNDRFFAVRPEGSVSTLKIQRTERGDSAVYLCASSFGTTDEQFFGPGTRLTVL.

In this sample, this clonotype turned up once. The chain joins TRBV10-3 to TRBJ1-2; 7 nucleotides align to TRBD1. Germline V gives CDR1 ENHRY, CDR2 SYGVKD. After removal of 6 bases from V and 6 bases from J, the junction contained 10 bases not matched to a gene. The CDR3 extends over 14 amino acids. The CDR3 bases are TGTGCCATCAGCGTCTTAGGGGGCGTGGATGGCTACACCTTC. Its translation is CAISVLGGVDGYTF.

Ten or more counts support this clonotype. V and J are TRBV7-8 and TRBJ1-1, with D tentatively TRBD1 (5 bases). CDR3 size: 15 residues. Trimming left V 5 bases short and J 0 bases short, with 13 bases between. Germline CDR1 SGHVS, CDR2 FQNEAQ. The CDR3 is CASSIITTVNTEAFF. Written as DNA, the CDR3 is TGTGCCAGCAGCATTATAACGACAGTGAACACTGAAGCTTTCTTT.

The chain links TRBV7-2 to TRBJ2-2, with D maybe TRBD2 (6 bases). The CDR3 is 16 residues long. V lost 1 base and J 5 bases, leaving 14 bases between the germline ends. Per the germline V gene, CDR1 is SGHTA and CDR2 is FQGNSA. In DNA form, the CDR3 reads TGTGCCAGCAGCTTAGGGGTCGGGAGTTGGACCGGGGAGCTGTTTTTT. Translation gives CASSLGVGSWTGELFF.

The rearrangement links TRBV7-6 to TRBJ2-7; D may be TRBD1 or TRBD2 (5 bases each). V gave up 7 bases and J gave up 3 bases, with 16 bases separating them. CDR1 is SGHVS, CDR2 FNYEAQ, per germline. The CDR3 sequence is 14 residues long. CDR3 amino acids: CASNPGTRYYEQYF. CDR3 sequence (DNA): TGTGCCAGCAACCCGGGGACCCGGTACTACGAGCAGTACTTC.

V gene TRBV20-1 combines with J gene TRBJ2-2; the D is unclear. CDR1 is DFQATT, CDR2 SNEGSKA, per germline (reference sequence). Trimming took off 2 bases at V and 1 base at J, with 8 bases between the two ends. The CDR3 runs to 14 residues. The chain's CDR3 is CSARFFGNTGELFF. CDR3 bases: TGCAGTGCTAGATTTTTCGGGAACACCGGGGAGCTGTTTTTT.

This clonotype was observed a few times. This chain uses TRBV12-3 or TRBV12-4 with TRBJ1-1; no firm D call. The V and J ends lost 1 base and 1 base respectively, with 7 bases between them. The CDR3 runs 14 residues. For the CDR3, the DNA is TGTGCCAGCAGTTTAGGCCCGCAGAACACTGAAGCTTTCTTT. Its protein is CASSLGPQNTEAFF.

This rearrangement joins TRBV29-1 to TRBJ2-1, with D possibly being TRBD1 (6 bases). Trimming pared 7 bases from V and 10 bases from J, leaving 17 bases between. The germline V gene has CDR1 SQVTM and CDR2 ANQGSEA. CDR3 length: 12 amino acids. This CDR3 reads CSASLQGIEQFF. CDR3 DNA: TGCAGCGCCAGCCTACAGGGAATCGAGCAGTTCTTC.

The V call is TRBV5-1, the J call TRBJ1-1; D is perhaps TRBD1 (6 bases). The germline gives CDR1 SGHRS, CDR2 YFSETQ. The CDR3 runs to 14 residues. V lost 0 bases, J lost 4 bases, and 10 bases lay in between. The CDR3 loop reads CASSLDGTITEAFF. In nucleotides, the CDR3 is TGCGCCAGCAGCTTGGATGGGACAATCACTGAAGCTTTCTTT. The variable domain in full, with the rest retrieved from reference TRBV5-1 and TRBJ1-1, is KAGVTQTPRYLIKTRGQQVTLSCSPISGHRSVSWYQQTPGQGLQFLFEYFSETQRNKGNFPGRFSGRQFSNSRSEMNVSTLELGDSALYLCASSLDGTITEAFFGQGTRLTVV.

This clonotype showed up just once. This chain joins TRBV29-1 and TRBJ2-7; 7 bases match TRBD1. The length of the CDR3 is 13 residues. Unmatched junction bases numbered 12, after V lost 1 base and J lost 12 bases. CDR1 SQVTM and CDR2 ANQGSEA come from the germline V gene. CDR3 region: CSVEADRQGDLYF. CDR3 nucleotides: TGCAGCGTTGAAGCGGATAGACAGGGAGATTTGTACTTC.